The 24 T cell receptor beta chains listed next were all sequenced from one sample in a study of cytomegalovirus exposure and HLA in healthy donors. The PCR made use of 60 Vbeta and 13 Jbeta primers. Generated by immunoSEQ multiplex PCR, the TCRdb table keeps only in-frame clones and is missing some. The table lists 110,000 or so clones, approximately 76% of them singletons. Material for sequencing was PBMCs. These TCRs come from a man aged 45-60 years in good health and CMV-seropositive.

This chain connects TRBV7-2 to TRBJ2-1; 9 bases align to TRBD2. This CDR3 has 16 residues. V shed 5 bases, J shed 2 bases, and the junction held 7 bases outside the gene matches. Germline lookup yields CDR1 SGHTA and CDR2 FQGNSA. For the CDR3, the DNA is TGTGCCAGCAGCCCGGGGACTAGCCGGCCCTACAATGAGCAGTTCTTC. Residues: CASSPGTSRPYNEQFF.

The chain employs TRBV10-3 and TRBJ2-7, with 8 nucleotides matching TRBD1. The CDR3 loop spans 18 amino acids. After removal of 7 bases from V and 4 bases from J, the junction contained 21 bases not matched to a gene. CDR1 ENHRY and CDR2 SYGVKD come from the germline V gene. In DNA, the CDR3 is TGTGCCATCAATACGCACGATAGACCGGGACAGGCTCAATACGAGCAGTACTTC. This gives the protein CAINTHDRPGQAQYEQYF.

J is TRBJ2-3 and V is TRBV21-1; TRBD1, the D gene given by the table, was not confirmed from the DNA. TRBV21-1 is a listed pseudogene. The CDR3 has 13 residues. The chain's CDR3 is CASRGHYTDTQYF. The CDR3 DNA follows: TGTGCCAGCAGGGGACATTACACAGATACGCAGTATTTT.

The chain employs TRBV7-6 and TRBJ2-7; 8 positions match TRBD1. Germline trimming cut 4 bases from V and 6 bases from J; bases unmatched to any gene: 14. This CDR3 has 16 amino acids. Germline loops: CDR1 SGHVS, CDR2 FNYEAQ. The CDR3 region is CASSSPGQGVQSEQYF. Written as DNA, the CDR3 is TGTGCCAGCAGCTCCCCTGGACAGGGAGTGCAGTCCGAGCAGTACTTC.

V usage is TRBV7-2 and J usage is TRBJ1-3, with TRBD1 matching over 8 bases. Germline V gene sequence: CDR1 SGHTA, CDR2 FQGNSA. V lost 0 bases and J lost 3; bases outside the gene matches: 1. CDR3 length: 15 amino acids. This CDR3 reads CASSLAQGGGNTIYF. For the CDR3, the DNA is TGTGCCAGCAGCTTAGCACAGGGGGGTGGAAACACCATATATTTT.

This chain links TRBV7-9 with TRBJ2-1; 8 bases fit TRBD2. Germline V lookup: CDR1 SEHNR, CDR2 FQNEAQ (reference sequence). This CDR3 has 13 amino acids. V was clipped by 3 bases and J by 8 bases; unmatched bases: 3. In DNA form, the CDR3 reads TGTGCCAGCAGCTTCGTGACTAGCGATGAGCAGTTCTTC. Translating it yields CASSFVTSDEQFF.

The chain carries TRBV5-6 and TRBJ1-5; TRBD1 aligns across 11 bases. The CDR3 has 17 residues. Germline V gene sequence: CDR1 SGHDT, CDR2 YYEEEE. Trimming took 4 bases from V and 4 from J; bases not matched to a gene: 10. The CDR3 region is CASSGGGGTGGNQPQHF. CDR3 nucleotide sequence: TGTGCCAGCAGCGGCGGCGGGGGGACAGGGGGTAATCAGCCCCAGCATTTT.

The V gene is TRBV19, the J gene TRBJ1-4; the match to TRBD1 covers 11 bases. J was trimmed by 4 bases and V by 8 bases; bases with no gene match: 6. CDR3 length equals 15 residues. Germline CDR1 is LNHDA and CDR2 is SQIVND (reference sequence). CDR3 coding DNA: TGTGCCAGTGGGGACAGGGGGAGCGGTAATGAAAAACTGTTTTTT. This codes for CASGDRGSGNEKLFF.

This CDR3 reads CASVSGSGSDTQYF. Written as DNA, the CDR3 is TGTGCCAGCGTAAGCGGGAGTGGCTCAGATACGCAGTATTTT. The chain links TRBV2 to TRBJ2-3; 8 bases map to TRBD2. This CDR3 contains 14 residues. From germline, CDR1 is SNHLY and CDR2 FYNNEI. V trimming: 8 bases; J trimming: 4 bases; junction bases outside the gene matches: 8.

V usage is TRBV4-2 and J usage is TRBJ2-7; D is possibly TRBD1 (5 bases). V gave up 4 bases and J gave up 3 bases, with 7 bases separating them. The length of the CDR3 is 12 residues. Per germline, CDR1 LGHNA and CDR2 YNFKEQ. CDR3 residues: CASSRGDYEQYF. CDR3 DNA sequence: TGTGCCAGCAGCCGGGGCGACTACGAGCAGTACTTC.

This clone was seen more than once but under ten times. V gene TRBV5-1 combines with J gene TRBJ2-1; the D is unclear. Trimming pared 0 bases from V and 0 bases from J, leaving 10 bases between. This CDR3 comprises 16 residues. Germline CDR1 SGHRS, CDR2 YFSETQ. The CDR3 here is CASSLDPRVSYNEQFF. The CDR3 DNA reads TGCGCCAGCAGCTTGGATCCCCGGGTCTCCTACAATGAGCAGTTCTTC.

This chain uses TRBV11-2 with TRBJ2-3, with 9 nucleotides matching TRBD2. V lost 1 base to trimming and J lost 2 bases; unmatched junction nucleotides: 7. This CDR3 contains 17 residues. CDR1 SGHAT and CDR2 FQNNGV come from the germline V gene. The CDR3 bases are TGTGCCAGCAGCTTAGTGGATAGCGGGGGTTACACAGATACGCAGTATTTT. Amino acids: CASSLVDSGGYTDTQYF.

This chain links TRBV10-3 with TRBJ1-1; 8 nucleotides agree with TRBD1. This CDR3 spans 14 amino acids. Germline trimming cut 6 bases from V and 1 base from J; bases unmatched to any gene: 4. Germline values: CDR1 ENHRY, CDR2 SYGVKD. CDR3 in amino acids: CAIRETGANTEAFF. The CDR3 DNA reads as TGTGCCATCAGGGAGACAGGGGCGAACACTGAAGCTTTCTTT.

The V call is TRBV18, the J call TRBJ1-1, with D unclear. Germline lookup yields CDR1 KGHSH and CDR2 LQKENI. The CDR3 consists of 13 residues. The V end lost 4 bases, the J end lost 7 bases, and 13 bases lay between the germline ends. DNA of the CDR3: TGTGCCAGCTCACGCGATAAGGCGGTTGAAGCTTTCTTT. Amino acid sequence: CASSRDKAVEAFF. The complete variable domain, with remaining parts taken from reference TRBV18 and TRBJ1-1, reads NAGVMQNPRHLVRRRGQEARLRCSPMKGHSHVYWYRQLPEEGLKFMVYLQKENIIDESGMPKERFSAEFPKEGPSILRIQQVVRGDSAAYFCASSRDKAVEAFFGQGTRLTVV.

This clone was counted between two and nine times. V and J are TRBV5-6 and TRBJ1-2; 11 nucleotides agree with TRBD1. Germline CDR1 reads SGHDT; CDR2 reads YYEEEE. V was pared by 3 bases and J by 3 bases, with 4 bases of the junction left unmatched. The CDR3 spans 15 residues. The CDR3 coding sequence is TGTGCCAGCAGCTCTTGGACAGGGGGCTACTATGGCTACACCTTC. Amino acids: CASSSWTGGYYGYTF.

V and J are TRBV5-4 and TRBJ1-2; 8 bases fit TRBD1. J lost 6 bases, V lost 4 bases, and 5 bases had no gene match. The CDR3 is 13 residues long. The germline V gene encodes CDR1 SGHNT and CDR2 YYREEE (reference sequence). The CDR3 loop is CASSHDRGDGYTF. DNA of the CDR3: TGTGCCAGCAGCCACGACAGGGGCGATGGCTACACCTTC.

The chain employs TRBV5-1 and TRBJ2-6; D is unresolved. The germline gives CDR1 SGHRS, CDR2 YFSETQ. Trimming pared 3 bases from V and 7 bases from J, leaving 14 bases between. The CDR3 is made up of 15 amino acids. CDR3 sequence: CASSSTSPQANVLTF. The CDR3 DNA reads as TGCGCCAGCAGCTCTACCTCACCCCAAGCCAACGTCCTGACTTTC.

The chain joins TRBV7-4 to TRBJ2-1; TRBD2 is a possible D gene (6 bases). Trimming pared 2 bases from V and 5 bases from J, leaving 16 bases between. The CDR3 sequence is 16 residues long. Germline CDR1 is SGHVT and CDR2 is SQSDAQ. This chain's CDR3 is CASSLTSTVIHNEQFF. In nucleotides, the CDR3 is TGTGCCAGCAGCTTAACTAGCACCGTAATTCACAATGAGCAGTTCTTC.

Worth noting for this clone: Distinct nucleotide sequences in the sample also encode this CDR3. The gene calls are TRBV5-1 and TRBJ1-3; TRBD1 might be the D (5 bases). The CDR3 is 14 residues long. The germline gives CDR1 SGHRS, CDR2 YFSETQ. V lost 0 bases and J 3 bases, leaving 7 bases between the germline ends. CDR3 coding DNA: TGCGCCAGCAGCTTGGCAGGGTATGGAAACACCATATATTTT. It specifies CASSLAGYGNTIYF.

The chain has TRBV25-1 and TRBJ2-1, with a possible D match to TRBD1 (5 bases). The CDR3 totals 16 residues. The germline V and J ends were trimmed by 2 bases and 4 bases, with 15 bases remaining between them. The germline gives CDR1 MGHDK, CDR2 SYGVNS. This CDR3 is CASSETRQGRYNEQFF. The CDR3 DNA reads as TGTGCCAGCAGTGAAACCCGGCAGGGTAGATACAATGAGCAGTTCTTC.

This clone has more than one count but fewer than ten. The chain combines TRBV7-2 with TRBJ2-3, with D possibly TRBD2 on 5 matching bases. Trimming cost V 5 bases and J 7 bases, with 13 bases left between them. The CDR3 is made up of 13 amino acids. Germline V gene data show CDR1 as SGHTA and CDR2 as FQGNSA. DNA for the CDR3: TGTGCCAGCAGCCCCCTCGGGGATCATACGCAGTATTTT. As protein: CASSPLGDHTQYF.

DNA for the CDR3: TGTGCCAGCAGCGCGGGGGTCCGACAAGAGACCCAGTACTTC. Its protein product is CASSAGVRQETQYF. The chain employs TRBV9 and TRBJ2-5, with D possibly being TRBD2 (6 bases). The germline CDR1 and CDR2 sequences are SGDLS and YYNGEE. V gave up 3 bases and J gave up 2 bases, with 11 bases separating them. The CDR3 covers 14 residues.

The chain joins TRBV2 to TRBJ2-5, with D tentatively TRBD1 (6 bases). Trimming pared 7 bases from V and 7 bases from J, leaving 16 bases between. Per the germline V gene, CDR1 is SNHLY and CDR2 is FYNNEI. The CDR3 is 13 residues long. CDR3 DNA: TGTGCCAGCAAGACGACAGGTTGGATGACCCAGTACTTC. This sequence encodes CASKTTGWMTQYF.

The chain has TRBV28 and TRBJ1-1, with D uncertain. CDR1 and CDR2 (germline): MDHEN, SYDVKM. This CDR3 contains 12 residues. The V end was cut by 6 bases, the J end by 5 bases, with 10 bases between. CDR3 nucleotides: TGTGCCAGCAGACGCCAGGTTACTGAAGCTTTCTTT. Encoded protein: CASRRQVTEAFF.